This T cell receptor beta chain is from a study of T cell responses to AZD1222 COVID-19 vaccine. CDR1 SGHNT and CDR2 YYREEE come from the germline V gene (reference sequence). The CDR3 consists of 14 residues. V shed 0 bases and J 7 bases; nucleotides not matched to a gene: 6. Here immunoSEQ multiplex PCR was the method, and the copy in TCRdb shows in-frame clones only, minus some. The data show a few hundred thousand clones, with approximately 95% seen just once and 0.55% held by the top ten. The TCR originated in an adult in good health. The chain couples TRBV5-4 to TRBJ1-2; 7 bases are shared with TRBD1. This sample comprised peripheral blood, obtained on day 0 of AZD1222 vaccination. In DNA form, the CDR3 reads TGTGCCAGCAGCTTGGAGGTGACAGGGTCTGGCTACACCTTC. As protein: CASSLEVTGSGYTF.